Detailed here is one T cell receptor (beta chain). This entry is derived from a study of T cell responses to AZD1222 COVID-19 vaccine. This table comes from immunoSEQ multiplex PCR, and its TCRdb copy is limited to in-frame clones, with some not included. The table has about 82,000 clones, roughly nine tenths seen once. Trimming shortened V by 7 bases and J by 2 bases, and 20 bases separated the two germline ends. In germline, CDR1 is SGHAT, CDR2 FQNNGV. This CDR3 has 16 amino acids. The starting material was peripheral blood, obtained on day 0 of AZD1222 vaccination. V gene TRBV11-2 combines with J gene TRBJ1-1; D remains ambiguous. This clonotype was sampled from an adult in good health. In nucleotides, the CDR3 is TGTGCCAGCAACTTGCCGGACGGACTACCTAACACTGAAGCTTTCTTT. It encodes CASNLPDGLPNTEAFF.